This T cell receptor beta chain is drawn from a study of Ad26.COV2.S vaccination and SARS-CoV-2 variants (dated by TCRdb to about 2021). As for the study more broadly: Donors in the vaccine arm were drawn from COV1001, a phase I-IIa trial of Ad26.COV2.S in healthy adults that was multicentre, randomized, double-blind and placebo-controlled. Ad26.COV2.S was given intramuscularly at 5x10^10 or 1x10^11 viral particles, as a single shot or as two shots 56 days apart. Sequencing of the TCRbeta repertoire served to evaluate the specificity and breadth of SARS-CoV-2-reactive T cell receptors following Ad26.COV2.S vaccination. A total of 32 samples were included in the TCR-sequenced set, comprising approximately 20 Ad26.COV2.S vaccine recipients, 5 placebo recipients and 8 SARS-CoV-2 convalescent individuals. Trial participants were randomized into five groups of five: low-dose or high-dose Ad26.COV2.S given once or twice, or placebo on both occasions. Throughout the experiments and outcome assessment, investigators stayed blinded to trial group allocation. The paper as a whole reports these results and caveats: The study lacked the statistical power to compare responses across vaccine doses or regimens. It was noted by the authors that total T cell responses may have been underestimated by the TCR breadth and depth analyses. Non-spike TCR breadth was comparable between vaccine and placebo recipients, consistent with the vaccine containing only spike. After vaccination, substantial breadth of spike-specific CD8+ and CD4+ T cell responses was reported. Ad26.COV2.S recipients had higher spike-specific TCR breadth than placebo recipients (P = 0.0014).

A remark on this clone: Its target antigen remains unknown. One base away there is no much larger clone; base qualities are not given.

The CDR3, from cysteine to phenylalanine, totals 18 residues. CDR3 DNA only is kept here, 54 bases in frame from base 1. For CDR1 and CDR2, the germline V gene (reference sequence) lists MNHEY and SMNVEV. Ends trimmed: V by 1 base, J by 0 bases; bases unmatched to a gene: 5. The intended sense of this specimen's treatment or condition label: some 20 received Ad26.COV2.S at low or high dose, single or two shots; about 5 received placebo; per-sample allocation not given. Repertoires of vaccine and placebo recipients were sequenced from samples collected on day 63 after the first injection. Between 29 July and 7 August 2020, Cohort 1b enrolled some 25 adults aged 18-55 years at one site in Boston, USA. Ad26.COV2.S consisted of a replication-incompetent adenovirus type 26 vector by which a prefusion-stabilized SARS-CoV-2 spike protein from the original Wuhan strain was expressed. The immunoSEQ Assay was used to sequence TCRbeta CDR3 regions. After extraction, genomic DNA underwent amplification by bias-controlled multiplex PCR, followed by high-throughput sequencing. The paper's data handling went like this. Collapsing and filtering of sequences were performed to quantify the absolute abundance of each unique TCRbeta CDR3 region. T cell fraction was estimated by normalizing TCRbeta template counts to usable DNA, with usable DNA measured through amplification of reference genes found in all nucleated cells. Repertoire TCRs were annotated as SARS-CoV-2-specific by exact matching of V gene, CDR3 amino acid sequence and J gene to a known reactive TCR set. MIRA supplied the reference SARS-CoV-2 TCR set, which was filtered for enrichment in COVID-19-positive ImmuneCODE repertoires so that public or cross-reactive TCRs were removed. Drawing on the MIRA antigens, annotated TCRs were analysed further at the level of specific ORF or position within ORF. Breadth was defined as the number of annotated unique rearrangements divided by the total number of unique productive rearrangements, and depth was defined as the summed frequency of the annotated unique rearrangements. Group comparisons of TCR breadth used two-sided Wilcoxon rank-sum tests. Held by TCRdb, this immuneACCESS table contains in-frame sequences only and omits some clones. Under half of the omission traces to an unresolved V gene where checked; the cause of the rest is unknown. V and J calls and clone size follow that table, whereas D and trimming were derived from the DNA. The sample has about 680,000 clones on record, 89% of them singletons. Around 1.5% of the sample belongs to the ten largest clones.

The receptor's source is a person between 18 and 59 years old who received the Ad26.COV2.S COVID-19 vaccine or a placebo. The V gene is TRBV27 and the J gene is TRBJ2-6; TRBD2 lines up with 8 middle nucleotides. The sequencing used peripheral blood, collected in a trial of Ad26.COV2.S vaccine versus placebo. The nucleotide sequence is TGTGCCAGCAGTTTATTTATTAGCGGGAACTCTGGGGCCAACGTCCTGACTTTC. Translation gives CASSLFISGNSGANVLTF.